This T cell receptor beta chain comes out of a study of early T cells in non-severe SARS-CoV-2 infection. In the study overall: Investigators sequenced bulk RNA drawn from unsorted whole blood, and chains remained unpaired.

The study's findings and limits: VDJdb-based annotation leaned toward anti-spike CD8 responses and missed private and CD4 specificities.

There are many counts of this clonotype. Antigen unknown. Unique molecular identifier tags were affixed to discrete cDNA molecules. Using its own MiXCR run on the 5' RACE reads, TCRdb lists one record per CDR3 protein. In the table there are 30,000 to 40,000 distinct CDR3 sequences, 5% to 6% of which are singletons. CDR1 MDHEN and CDR2 SYDVKM come from the germline V gene. V shed 1 base and J 8 bases; nucleotides not matched to a gene: 4. The length of the CDR3 is 15 residues. The rearrangement joins TRBV28 to TRBJ2-1; 11 bases align to TRBD2. The receptor was isolated from an adult who was a healthcare worker with PCR-confirmed SARS-CoV-2 infection or an uninfected control (not recorded which). Sequenced material: whole blood, taken at baseline. Written as DNA, the CDR3 is TGTGCCAGCAGTTTATTCGGACTAGCGGGCGATGAGCAGTTCTTC. Translation: CASSLFGLAGDEQFF. Full variable domain (outside the CDR3, taken from reference TRBV28 and TRBJ2-1): DVKVTQSSRYLVKRTGEKVFLECVQDMDHENMFWYRQDPGLGLRLIYFSYDVKMKEKGDIPEGYSVSREKKERFSLILESASTNQTSMYLCASSLFGLAGDEQFFGPGTRLTVL.